A single sample is the source of the 13 T cell receptor beta chains below, sequenced in a study of T cell responses to AZD1222 COVID-19 vaccine. Libraries were prepared by immunoSEQ multiplex PCR; TCRdb keeps only in-frame clonotypes and omits some of them. The sample has around 120,000 clones, over 75% seen once. The sample here was peripheral blood, taken on day 0 of AZD1222 vaccination. The receptors originated from an adult in good health.

To note about this clone: The CDR3 does not close with the conserved phenylalanine or tryptophan, likely indicating a read error. The limits of the CDR3 on the DNA are not certain, so only TCRdb's listed CDR3 is given. The V call is TRBV24-1, the J call TRBJ1-6; whether TRBD1, the table's D call, matches the DNA was not checked. Germline V gives CDR1 KGHDR, CDR2 SFDVKD. The CDR3 totals 9 residues, both ends included. This CDR3 reads CATSELQGS.

The rearrangement links TRBV19 to TRBJ2-3; TRBD2 matches 8 bases. V lost 5 bases and J lost 0; bases outside the gene matches: 10. The CDR3 covers 17 residues. Germline CDR1 is LNHDA and CDR2 is SQIVND (reference sequence). CDR3 residues: CASSDTSGWYSTDTQYF. For the CDR3, the DNA is TGTGCCAGTAGTGACACTAGCGGATGGTATAGCACAGATACGCAGTATTTT. The full variable domain, its missing parts supplied by reference TRBV19 and TRBJ2-3, is DGGITQSPKYLFRKEGQNVTLSCEQNLNHDAMYWYRQDPGQGLRLIYYSQIVNDFQKGDIAEGYSVSREKKESFPLTVTSAQKNPTAFYLCASSDTSGWYSTDTQYFGPGTRLTVL.

The J gene is TRBJ1-5, the V gene TRBV19, with 9 bases lining up with TRBD1. CDR3 length: 14 amino acids. After removal of 7 bases from V and 7 bases from J, the junction contained 8 bases not matched to a gene. From germline, CDR1 is LNHDA and CDR2 SQIVND (reference sequence). The CDR3 bases are TGTGCCAGTAATTACGACAGGGGGAACCAGCCCCAGCATTTT. It codes for CASNYDRGNQPQHF.

The CDR3 here is CASSLLATGSEQFF. Written as DNA, the CDR3 is TGTGCCAGCAGCTTACTTGCAACAGGGAGTGAGCAGTTCTTC. The rearrangement joins TRBV7-3 to TRBJ2-1, with D possibly matching TRBD1 (6 bases). The CDR3 runs 14 residues. Trimming pared 2 bases from V and 9 bases from J, leaving 14 bases between. CDR1 is SGHTA, CDR2 FQGTGA, per germline.

This sequence joins TRBV7-2 and TRBJ1-2; unclear D gene. Deletions cut 5 bases from V and 4 bases from J, with 8 bases between. Germline assignment: CDR1 SGHTA and CDR2 FQGNSA. This CDR3 contains 12 residues. CDR3 DNA: TGTGCCAGCAGCCTCCGGATCTATGGCTACACCTTC. This sequence encodes CASSLRIYGYTF.

The rearrangement links TRBV15 to TRBJ1-2; 12 bases match TRBD1. Germline V CDR1 and CDR2: LNHNV, YYDKDF (reference sequence). The CDR3 is 17 residues long. V gave up 1 base and J gave up 4 bases; unmatched junction bases: 7. The CDR3 here is CATSRARDRGLGYGYTF. The CDR3 DNA reads as TGTGCCACCAGCAGAGCCCGGGACAGGGGGCTGGGCTATGGCTACACCTTC.

The V call is TRBV6-2 or TRBV6-3, the J call TRBJ1-5; tentatively, D is TRBD1 (6 bases). Germline V gene lookup returns CDR1 MNHEY and CDR2 SVGEGT. CDR3 length: 12 amino acids. V lost 5 bases and J 7 bases, leaving 9 bases between the germline ends. The CDR3 region has the DNA TGTGCCAGCAGTAGGGGGTGGCAGCCCCAGCATTTT. It encodes CASSRGWQPQHF.

The CDR3 sequence: CASVWFPFSYNEQFF. DNA of the CDR3: TGTGCCAGCGTTTGGTTCCCATTCTCCTACAATGAGCAGTTCTTC. This chain connects TRBV7-8 to TRBJ2-1, with unresolved D. Germline V lookup: CDR1 SGHVS, CDR2 FQNEAQ. Trimming removed 8 bases from V and 0 bases from J, with 14 bases in between. This CDR3 contains 15 residues.

This clone was picked up one time. The J gene is TRBJ1-6, the V gene TRBV9, with D possibly TRBD1 on 6 matching bases. Between the trimmed V and J ends, which lost 0 bases and 10 bases, there was a span of 14 bases. The CDR3 has 15 amino acids. Germline values: CDR1 SGDLS, CDR2 YYNGEE. The CDR3 is CASSVGYRVGSPLHF. The CDR3 DNA is TGTGCCAGCAGCGTAGGATACAGGGTTGGGTCACCCCTCCACTTT.

This clone was seen only a few times. The chain recombines TRBV21-1 with TRBJ1-5; TRBD1, as called in the table, went unchecked against the DNA. TRBV21-1 is designated a pseudogene. CDR3 length: 15 residues. The CDR3 loop is CASSKGCATNQPQHF. The CDR3 nucleotides read TGTGCCAGCAGCAAAGGGTGTGCGACAAATCAGCCCCAGCATTTT.

This chain uses TRBV5-8 with TRBJ1-2, with 11 bases aligning to TRBD1. CDR1 SGHTS and CDR2 YDEGEE come from the germline V gene. This CDR3 spans 14 amino acids. V shed 4 bases and J 4 bases; nucleotides not matched to a gene: 3. The CDR3 here is CASSGGTGGYGYTF. DNA of the CDR3: TGTGCCAGCAGCGGCGGGACAGGGGGCTATGGCTACACCTTC.

The rearrangement links TRBV7-3 to TRBJ1-1; a possible D gene is TRBD1 (6 bases). Trimming left V 5 bases short and J 2 bases short, with 24 bases between. CDR3 size: 18 residues. Germline CDR1 SGHTA, CDR2 FQGTGA. The CDR3 is CASSLKGRQGTLNTEAFF. CDR3 nucleotides: TGTGCCAGCAGCCTAAAGGGTCGGCAGGGGACATTAAACACTGAAGCTTTCTTT.

The rearrangement uses TRBV19 and TRBJ1-6, with 9 bases aligning to TRBD1. Germline V gene data show CDR1 as LNHDA and CDR2 as SQIVND (reference sequence). J was trimmed by 7 bases and V by 2 bases; bases with no gene match: 6. The CDR3 totals 16 residues. CDR3 coding DNA: TGTGCCAGTAGTATACGGTCGGGACAGGGCAATTCACCCCTCCACTTT. Translating it yields CASSIRSGQGNSPLHF.